The entry below describes one T cell receptor (beta chain). Its binding antigen is unknown. No base qualities exist here, and no much larger clone lies one base off it. Read against the paper, the sample's time point label means: cycle 1 day 1 (C1D1), immediately before nivolumab initiation. Every trial patient had relapsed after autologous stem cell transplantation, and cohorts A, B and C differed in prior brentuximab vedotin exposure. Using a Miltenyi CD4+ T cell isolation kit, CD4+ T cells were purified from thawed PBMCs through magnetic negative selection. A total of approximately 51 patients with relapsed/refractory classical Hodgkin lymphoma made up the trial cohort, and each patient's best overall response was complete response, partial response or progressive disease. In the multi-cohort phase II CheckMate 205 trial, trial patients received single-agent nivolumab. Best overall response was determined by an independent review committee according to the 2007 International Working Group response criteria. Trial PBMCs were obtained immediately prior to nivolumab initiation (C1D1) and on therapy at cycle 2 day 1 and cycle 4 day 1. After peripheral blood was drawn into 8 mL Vacutainer Cell Preparation Tubes, PBMCs were isolated by centrifugation and then cryopreserved. Purified CD4+ and CD8+ fractions were prepared only for cases with an additional available PBMC sample. Magnetically labelled cells were removed on LS columns in a quadroMACS separator, and the flow-through was collected as the purified fraction.

The germline V gene encodes CDR1 SGHKS and CDR2 YYEKEE (reference sequence). From the cysteine up to the phenylalanine, the CDR3 has a length of 15 residues. Just the 45-base CDR3 DNA is kept, in frame starting at base 1. V was cut back by 4 bases and J by 0 bases, leaving a gap of 14 bases between them. These data belong to a study of PD-1 blockade in classical Hodgkin lymphoma (dated by TCRdb to 2018 to 2021). For the study in its entirety: Nivolumab dosing was 3 mg/kg intravenously every 2 weeks, continuing until either disease progression or unacceptable toxicity. To define a peripheral blood immune signature of response to PD-1 blockade in classical Hodgkin lymphoma, the study combined TCR beta sequencing with CyTOF.

What the research found in general, with its limitations: Only a single clinical trial cohort was studied, and what caused the repertoire differences, possibly disease activity or prior therapy, remained undefined. Lower diversity was observed in patients in whom nivolumab was started less than 1 year after ASCT, and these patients were excluded from later analyses so that confounding by immune reconstitution would be avoided. Baseline TCR diversity was reported to be lower in newly diagnosed patients than in healthy donors and to be lower still in relapsed/refractory patients. Baseline diversity similar to that of newly diagnosed patients was observed in trial patients achieving complete response, whereas significantly lower diversity was observed in partial responders and progressors. A significant rise by C4D1 was seen in CD4+ but not CD8+ TCR diversity (p=0.0027 vs p=0.16), with the rise being most apparent in complete responders (p=0.02).

Genomic DNA was extracted with the Qiagen DNeasy kit from unsorted PBMCs and from negatively selected CD4+ and CD8+ fractions. Amplification of TCR beta CDR3 regions was done by immunoSEQ multiplex PCR with primers that anneal to V and J segments. A synthetic immune receptor repertoire was used to minimize amplification bias, and any remaining bias was removed computationally after sequencing. Per the authors' processing: Custom Python scripts were used to quantify repertoire diversity as the Shannon entropy index. The unsorted, CD4+ and CD8+ repertoires were each analyzed separately, with the exception of combined analyses, where CD4+ and CD8+ sequences were merged in silico. Clonal expansion was defined as at least a 2-fold frequency increase after treatment relative to C1D1, with a pseudocount of 0.5 for undetected baseline clones. Singleton clones were defined as clones with 0 or 1 copy at C1D1, and non-singleton clones were defined as clones with 2 or more copies. Clones expanded in unsorted samples were annotated as CD4+, CD8+ or unknown by matching protein sequences in sorted samples from the same patient. Wilcoxon tests were applied to paired samples to test diversity changes from C1D1 to C4D1. The immuneACCESS repertoire file appears here via TCRdb, limited to in-frame rearrangements. These files lack a portion of the clones; in checked studies, under half of the deficit traces to unresolved V genes, and the cause of the others is not known. That table supplies the V and J calls and clone size; D and trimming were determined from the DNA. The sample includes around 2,500 clones, with about 86% observed a single time. 1.1% to 1.5% of the sample belongs to the ten largest clones.

The rearranged segments are TRBV5-5 and TRBJ2-7, and TRBD1 may be the D gene, going by 6 matching bases. This clonotype originated in a human donor with classical Hodgkin lymphoma. Sequenced here: CD4+ T cells from blood, sampled at baseline. CDR3 loop: CASSLRGSSSYEQYF. The DNA sequence is given as TGTGCCAGCAGCCTAAGGGGGTCCAGCTCCTACGAGCAGTACTTC.